This TCR beta chain emerged from a study of blood T cell repertoires in COVID-19. Assay used: immunoSEQ multiplex PCR; TCRdb lists only in-frame clones, some missing. The sample consists of roughly 200,000 clones, about 83% of them appearing once. The germline gives CDR1 SQVTM, CDR2 ANQGSEA. Trimming removed 2 bases from V and 9 bases from J; junction bases left unmatched: 7. The CDR3 runs to 14 residues. This chain connects TRBV29-1 to TRBJ2-1; 10 bases line up with TRBD2. The sequencing input was peripheral blood. This clonotype was sampled from a man aged 55-75 years who had recovered from COVID-19. The chain's CDR3 is CSVERVAGGIEQFF. The CDR3 region has the DNA TGCAGCGTTGAACGAGTAGCGGGAGGTATTGAGCAGTTCTTC.